Here is one T cell receptor beta chain with its context. The antigen remains unidentified. These data come from a study of radiotherapy plus CTLA-4 blockade in lung cancer. Study context: Patients showed objective responses in 15% to 20% of cases and disease control in 25% to 40%.

Study-level points and caveats: Per reports, early blood T cell clone dynamics, plus interferon-beta, forecast response most strongly. Some TCR clones had been derived from tumors. These clones expanded in peripheral blood after radiotherapy plus ipilimumab.

The repertoire was sequenced with immunoSEQ multiplex PCR; TCRdb's copy has only in-frame clones and lacks some. The table lists around 80,000 clones, 84% of them singletons. Chemo-refractory metastatic non-small-cell lung cancer patients received focal radiation with ipilimumab CTLA-4 blockade. The CDR3 is 14 amino acids. V lost 5 bases and J lost 5; bases outside the gene matches: 7. In germline, CDR1 is SGHVS, CDR2 FNYEAQ. The rearrangement links TRBV7-6 to TRBJ2-5; 8 positions match TRBD2. The TCR sequence derives from a human donor with non-small cell lung cancer who had stable disease on radiotherapy plus ipilimumab. The sequenced sample was peripheral blood, obtained from a patient treated with radiotherapy plus ipilimumab. For the CDR3, the DNA is TGTGCCAGCAGCCGGGGGGGAGGTCGTGAGACCCAGTACTTC. Residues: CASSRGGGRETQYF.